These 14 T cell receptor beta chains came from one sample sequenced in a study of CD8+ T cells in alopecia areata. Lesional scalp tissue (obtained by punch biopsy) and peripheral blood were collected from alopecia areata patients. Sequencing relied on a cDNA template that was reverse transcribed from extracted RNA. Assay: immunoSEQ multiplex PCR; the TCRdb copy retains only in-frame clones and omits some. The sample includes just under 7,500 clones, 50% to 75% of them seen just once. Sequencing used skin, obtained at week 0. The receptors shown here come from a human donor with alopecia areata.

This clone was seen more than once but under ten times. The genes are TRBV19 and TRBJ1-2; 8 bases map to TRBD1. Losses at the gene ends were 6 bases for V and 3 bases for J; bases not matched to a gene: 3. Germline V gene sequence: CDR1 LNHDA, CDR2 SQIVND (reference sequence). The CDR3 loop spans 13 amino acids. CDR3 DNA sequence: TGTGCCAGTAGCACAGGGGGGGACTATGGCTACACCTTC. The encoded protein is CASSTGGDYGYTF.

The J gene is TRBJ2-7, the V gene TRBV5-1; 7 positions match TRBD1. V lost 0 bases, J lost 7 bases, and 16 bases stayed unmatched. The germline gives CDR1 SGHRS, CDR2 YFSETQ. The CDR3 has 17 amino acids. CDR3 in amino acids: CASSLVAGTVVRGEQYF. For the CDR3, the DNA is TGCGCCAGCAGCTTGGTAGCCGGGACAGTGGTTCGTGGGGAGCAGTACTTC.

The gene calls are TRBV28 and TRBJ2-1, with D perhaps matching TRBD2 (6 bases). Germline values: CDR1 MDHEN, CDR2 SYDVKM. Trimming pared 4 bases from V and 8 bases from J, leaving 18 bases between. This CDR3 has 15 residues. The CDR3 sequence is CASSSGLPLSHEQFF. CDR3 DNA: TGTGCCAGCAGTTCAGGACTACCCCTAAGCCATGAGCAGTTCTTC.

The rearrangement joins TRBV28 to TRBJ2-7; 10 bases are shared with TRBD2. CDR1 and CDR2 from the germline V gene are MDHEN and SYDVKM. The CDR3 is 14 amino acids. After removal of 4 bases from V and 6 bases from J, the junction contained 6 bases not matched to a gene. The CDR3 DNA is TGTGCCAGCAGTTCGCTAGCGGGAGTGTTCGAGCAGTACTTC. Its translation: CASSSLAGVFEQYF.

The CDR3 loop is CASSPSGGRGYEQYF. The DNA for the CDR3 is TGTGCCAGCAGCCCCTCGGGCGGCAGGGGATACGAGCAGTACTTC. The chain couples TRBV7-9 to TRBJ2-7; D possibly corresponds to TRBD1 (6 bases). V lost 5 bases and J 4 bases, leaving 18 bases between the germline ends. Germline CDR1 is SEHNR and CDR2 is FQNEAQ (reference sequence). This CDR3 is built from 15 residues.

This CDR3 is CASSLARGSSYEQYF. For the CDR3, the DNA is TGTGCCAGCAGCTTGGCCCGAGGGAGCTCCTACGAGCAGTACTTC. The chain is built from TRBV5-4 and TRBJ2-5; D possibly corresponds to TRBD2 (5 bases). The J call is uncertain, as TRBJ2-7 better fits the DNA end. CDR1 and CDR2 from the germline V gene are SGHNT and YYREEE (reference sequence). The CDR3 contains 15 residues.

CDR3 sequence reads: CASSRSGGAGEKLFF. DNA of the CDR3: TGTGCCAGCAGCAGATCAGGGGGCGCGGGCGAAAAACTGTTTTTT. The chain carries TRBV9 and TRBJ1-4; 8 nucleotides line up with TRBD1. This CDR3 is built from 15 residues. Per germline, CDR1 SGDLS and CDR2 YYNGEE. Trimming removed 4 bases from V and 8 bases from J; junction bases left unmatched: 10.

This clone was seen only a few times. The chain has TRBV4-2 and TRBJ2-1; 9 bases map to TRBD2. This CDR3 contains 19 residues. Germline V gene data show CDR1 as LGHNA and CDR2 as YNFKEQ. Trimming cost V 0 bases and J 10 bases; bases outside gene matches: 19. The CDR3 DNA is TGTGCCAGCAGCCAAGATAATCTCGGCTTGGGCGGGGGGGTGTGGGAGCAGTTCTTC. Translation gives CASSQDNLGLGGGVWEQFF.

J is TRBJ2-1 and V is TRBV27, with 9 bases matching TRBD1. In germline, CDR1 is MNHEY, CDR2 SMNVEV (reference sequence). The CDR3 has 14 amino acids. V trimming: 4 bases; J trimming: 5 bases; junction bases outside the gene matches: 3. The CDR3 DNA reads TGTGCCAGCAGTTGGGACAGGGATGACAATGAGCAGTTCTTC. Amino acid sequence: CASSWDRDDNEQFF.

A remark on this clone: Other DNA sequences within the sample encode an identical CDR3. CDR3 bases: TGTGCCAGTAGTATTTCGGGACAGGGTACCTACGAGCAGTACTTC. Translation gives CASSISGQGTYEQYF. V usage is TRBV19 and J usage is TRBJ2-7; 9 positions agree with TRBD1. CDR1 is LNHDA, CDR2 SQIVND, per germline (reference sequence). This CDR3 region has 15 residues. The V segment lost 3 bases and the J segment 2 bases; nucleotides outside the gene matches: 5. The full variable domain, its missing parts supplied by reference TRBV19 and TRBJ2-7, is DGGITQSPKYLFRKEGQNVTLSCEQNLNHDAMYWYRQDPGQGLRLIYYSQIVNDFQKGDIAEGYSVSREKKESFPLTVTSAQKNPTAFYLCASSISGQGTYEQYFGPGTRLTVT.

The chain recombines TRBV7-9 with TRBJ2-2; possibly TRBD1 for D (5 bases). The CDR3 has 14 residues. CDR1 is SEHNR, CDR2 FQNEAQ, per germline (reference sequence). V lost 8 bases, J lost 6 bases, and 16 bases lay in between. The CDR3 is CASPWGNVAGELFF. The CDR3 DNA follows: TGTGCCAGCCCCTGGGGCAACGTCGCCGGGGAGCTGTTTTTT. Complete variable domain (other parts from reference TRBV7-9 and TRBJ2-2): DTGVSQNPRHKITKRGQNVTFRCDPISEHNRLYWYRQTLGQGPEFLTYFQNEAQLEKSRLLSDRFSAERPKGSFSTLEIQRTEQGDSAMYLCASPWGNVAGELFFGEGSRLTVL.

The rearrangement joins TRBV11-1 to TRBJ2-1; TRBD1 matches at 11 bases. Trimming at V came to 0 bases and at J to 8 bases, leaving 6 bases not matched to a gene. CDR3 length: 16 residues. Per germline, CDR1 SGHAT and CDR2 FQDESV (reference sequence). The CDR3 DNA is TGTGCCAGCAGCTTAGCGAGGGGACAGGGGGTTCATGAGCAGTTCTTC. Translated: CASSLARGQGVHEQFF.

The chain links TRBV18 to TRBJ2-2, with D possibly TRBD1 on 6 matching bases. Germline V lookup: CDR1 KGHSH, CDR2 LQKENI. CDR3 length: 16 residues. V lost 4 bases, J lost 0 bases, and 12 bases lay in between. The CDR3 bases are TGTGCCAGCTCACTTACCGGGACACCGAACACCGGGGAGCTGTTTTTT. This sequence encodes CASSLTGTPNTGELFF. The full variable domain, completed using reference TRBV18 and TRBJ2-2, is NAGVMQNPRHLVRRRGQEARLRCSPMKGHSHVYWYRQLPEEGLKFMVYLQKENIIDESGMPKERFSAEFPKEGPSILRIQQVVRGDSAAYFCASSLTGTPNTGELFFGEGSRLTVL.

The chain links TRBV25-1 to TRBJ2-3; the D gene is possibly TRBD1 (5 bases). The tail of the sequence fits TRBJ1-5 better, so the J call may be wrong. Per the germline V gene, CDR1 is MGHDK and CDR2 is SYGVNS. The CDR3 totals 16 residues. This chain's CDR3 is CASSKLQTVTTDTQHF. In DNA form, the CDR3 reads TGTGCCAGCAGTAAATTGCAGACAGTGACCACAGATACGCAGCATTTT.